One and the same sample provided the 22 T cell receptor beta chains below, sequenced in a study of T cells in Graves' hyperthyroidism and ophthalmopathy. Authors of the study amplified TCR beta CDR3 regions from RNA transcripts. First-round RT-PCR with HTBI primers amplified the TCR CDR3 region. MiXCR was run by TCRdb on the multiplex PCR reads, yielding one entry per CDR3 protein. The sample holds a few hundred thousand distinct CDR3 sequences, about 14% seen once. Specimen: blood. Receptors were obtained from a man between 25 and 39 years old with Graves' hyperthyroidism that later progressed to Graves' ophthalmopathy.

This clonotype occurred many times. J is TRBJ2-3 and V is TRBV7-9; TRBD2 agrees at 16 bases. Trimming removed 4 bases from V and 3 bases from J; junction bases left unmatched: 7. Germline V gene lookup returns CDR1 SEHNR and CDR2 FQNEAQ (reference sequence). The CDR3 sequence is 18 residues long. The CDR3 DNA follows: TGTGCCAGCAGCTCGGGACTAGCGGGGGGGCCTATGACAGATACGCAGTATTTT. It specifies CASSSGLAGGPMTDTQYF.

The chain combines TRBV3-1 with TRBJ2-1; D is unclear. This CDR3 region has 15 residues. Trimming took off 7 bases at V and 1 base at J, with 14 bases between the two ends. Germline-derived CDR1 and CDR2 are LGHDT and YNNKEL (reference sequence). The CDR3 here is CASKPDPYSYNEQFF. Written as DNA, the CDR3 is TGTGCCAGCAAGCCGGACCCCTATTCCTACAATGAGCAGTTCTTC.

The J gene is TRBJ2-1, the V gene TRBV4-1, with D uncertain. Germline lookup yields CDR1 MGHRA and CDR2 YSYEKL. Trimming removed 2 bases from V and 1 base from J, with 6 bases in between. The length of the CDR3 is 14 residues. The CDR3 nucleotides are TGCGCCAGCAGCCAAACGACTTCCTACAATGAGCAGTTCTTC. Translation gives CASSQTTSYNEQFF.

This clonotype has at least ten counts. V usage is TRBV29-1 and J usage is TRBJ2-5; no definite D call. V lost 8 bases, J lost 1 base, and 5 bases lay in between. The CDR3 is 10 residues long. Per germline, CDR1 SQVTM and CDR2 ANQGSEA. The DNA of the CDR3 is TGCAGCTCGGGCCAAGAGACCCAGTACTTC. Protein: CSSGQETQYF.

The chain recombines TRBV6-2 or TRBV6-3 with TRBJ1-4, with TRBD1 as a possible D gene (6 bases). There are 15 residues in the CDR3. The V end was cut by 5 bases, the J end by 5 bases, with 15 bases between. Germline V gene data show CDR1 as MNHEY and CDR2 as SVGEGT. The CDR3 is CASSVGRGRNEKLFF. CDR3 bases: TGTGCCAGCAGTGTGGGGCGGGGGCGAAATGAAAAACTGTTTTTT.

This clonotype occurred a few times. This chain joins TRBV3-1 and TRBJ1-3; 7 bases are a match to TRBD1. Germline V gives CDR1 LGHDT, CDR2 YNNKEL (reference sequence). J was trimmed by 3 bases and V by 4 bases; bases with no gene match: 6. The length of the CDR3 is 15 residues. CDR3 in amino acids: CASSLRQGGGNTIYF. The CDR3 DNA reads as TGTGCCAGCAGCCTAAGACAGGGAGGTGGAAACACCATATATTTT.

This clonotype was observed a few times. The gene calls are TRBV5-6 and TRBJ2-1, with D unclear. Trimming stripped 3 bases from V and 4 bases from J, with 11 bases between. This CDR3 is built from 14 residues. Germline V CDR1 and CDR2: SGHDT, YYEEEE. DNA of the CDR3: TGTGCCAGCAGCTACATTAGGGATTACAATGAGCAGTTCTTC. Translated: CASSYIRDYNEQFF.

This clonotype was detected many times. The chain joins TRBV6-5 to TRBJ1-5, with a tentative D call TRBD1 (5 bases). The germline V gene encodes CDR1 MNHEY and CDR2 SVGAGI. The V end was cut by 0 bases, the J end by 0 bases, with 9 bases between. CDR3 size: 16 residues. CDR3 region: CASSYSGGYSNQPQHF. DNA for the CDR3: TGTGCCAGCAGTTACTCGGGGGGGTATAGCAATCAGCCCCAGCATTTT.

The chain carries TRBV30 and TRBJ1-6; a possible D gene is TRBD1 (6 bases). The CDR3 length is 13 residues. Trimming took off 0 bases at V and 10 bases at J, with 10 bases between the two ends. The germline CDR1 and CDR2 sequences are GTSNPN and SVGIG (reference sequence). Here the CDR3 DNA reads TGTGCCTGGAGTGTACTTGGGGGCTCACCCCTCCACTTT. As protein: CAWSVLGGSPLHF. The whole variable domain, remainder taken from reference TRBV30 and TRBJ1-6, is SQTIHQWPATLVQPVGSPLSLECTVEGTSNPNLYWYRQAAGRGLQLLFYSVGIGQISSEVPQNLSASRPQDRQFILSSKKLLLSDSGFYLCAWSVLGGSPLHFGNGTRLTVT.

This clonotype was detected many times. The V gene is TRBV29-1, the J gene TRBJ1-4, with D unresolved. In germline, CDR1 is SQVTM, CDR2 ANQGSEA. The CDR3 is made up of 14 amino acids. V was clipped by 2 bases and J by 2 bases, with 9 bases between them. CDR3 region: CSVESAVTNEKLFF. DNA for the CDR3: TGCAGCGTTGAATCGGCCGTCACTAATGAAAAACTGTTTTTT.

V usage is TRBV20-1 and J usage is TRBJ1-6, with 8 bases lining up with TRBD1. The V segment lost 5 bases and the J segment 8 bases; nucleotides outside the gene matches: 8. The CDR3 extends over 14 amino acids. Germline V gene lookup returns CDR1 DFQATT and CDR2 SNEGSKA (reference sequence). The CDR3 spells CSAGPGTGDSPLHF. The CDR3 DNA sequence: TGCAGTGCTGGACCCGGGACAGGAGATTCACCCCTCCACTTT.

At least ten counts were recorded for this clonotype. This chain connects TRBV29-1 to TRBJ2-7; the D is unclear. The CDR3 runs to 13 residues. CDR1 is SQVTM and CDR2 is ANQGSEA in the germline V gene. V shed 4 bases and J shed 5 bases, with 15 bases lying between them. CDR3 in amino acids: CSVGGGSGNEQYF. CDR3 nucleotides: TGCAGCGTTGGAGGTGGATCGGGCAACGAGCAGTACTTC.

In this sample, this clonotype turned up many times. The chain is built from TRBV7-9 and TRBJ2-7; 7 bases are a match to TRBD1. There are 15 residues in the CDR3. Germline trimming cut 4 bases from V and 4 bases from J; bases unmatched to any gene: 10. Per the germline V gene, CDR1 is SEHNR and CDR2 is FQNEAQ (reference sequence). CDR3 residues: CASSWYRGEEYEQYF. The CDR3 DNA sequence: TGTGCCAGCAGCTGGTACAGGGGAGAGGAGTACGAGCAGTACTTC.

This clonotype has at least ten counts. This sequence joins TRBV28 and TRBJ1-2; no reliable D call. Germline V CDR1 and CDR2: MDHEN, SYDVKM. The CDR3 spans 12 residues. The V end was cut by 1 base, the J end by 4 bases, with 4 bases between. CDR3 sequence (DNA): TGTGCCAGCAGTTTATTTGGCTATGGCTACACCTTC. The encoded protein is CASSLFGYGYTF.

The CDR3 coding sequence is TGCAGTGCTAGAGAGGGGGGGACAGATACGCAGTATTTT. The encoded protein is CSAREGGTDTQYF. J is TRBJ2-3 and V is TRBV20-1, with 7 bases lining up with TRBD2. The CDR3 extends over 13 amino acids. Germline V gene lookup returns CDR1 DFQATT and CDR2 SNEGSKA (reference sequence). Trimming took 0 bases from V and 3 from J; bases not matched to a gene: 0.

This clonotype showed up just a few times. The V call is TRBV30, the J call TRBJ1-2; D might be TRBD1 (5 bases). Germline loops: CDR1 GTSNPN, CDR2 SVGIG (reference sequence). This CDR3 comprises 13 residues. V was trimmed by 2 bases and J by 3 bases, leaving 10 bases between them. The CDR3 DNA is TGTGCCTGGAGTATGGACAACTACTATGGCTACACCTTC. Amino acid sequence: CAWSMDNYYGYTF.

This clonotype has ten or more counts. As DNA, the CDR3 is TGCAGTGCTAGTAAGGACTACAATGAGCAGTTCTTC. This sequence encodes CSASKDYNEQFF. This chain joins TRBV20-1 and TRBJ2-1; D gene uncertain. V lost 3 bases and J 3 bases, leaving 6 bases between the germline ends. CDR1 is DFQATT and CDR2 is SNEGSKA in the germline V gene (reference sequence). The CDR3 has 12 residues.

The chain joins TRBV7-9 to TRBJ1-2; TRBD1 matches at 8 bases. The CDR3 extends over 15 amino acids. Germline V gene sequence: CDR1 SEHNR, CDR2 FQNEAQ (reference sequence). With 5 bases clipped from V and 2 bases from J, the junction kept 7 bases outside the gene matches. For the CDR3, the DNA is TGTGCCAGCAGCCTCGGACAGGGTAACAACTATGGCTACACCTTC. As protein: CASSLGQGNNYGYTF.

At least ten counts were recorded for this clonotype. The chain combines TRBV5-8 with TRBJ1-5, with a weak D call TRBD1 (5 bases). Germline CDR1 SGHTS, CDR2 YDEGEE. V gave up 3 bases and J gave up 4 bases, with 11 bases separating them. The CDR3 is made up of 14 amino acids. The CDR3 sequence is CASSSAQVNQPQHF. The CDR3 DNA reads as TGTGCCAGCAGCTCGGCACAGGTGAATCAGCCCCAGCATTTT.

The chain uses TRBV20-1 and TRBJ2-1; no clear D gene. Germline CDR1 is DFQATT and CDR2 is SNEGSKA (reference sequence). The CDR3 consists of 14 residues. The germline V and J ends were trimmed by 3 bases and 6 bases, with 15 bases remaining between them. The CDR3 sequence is CSASGYELPNEQFF. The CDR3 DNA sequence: TGCAGTGCTAGCGGATACGAGTTGCCCAATGAGCAGTTCTTC.

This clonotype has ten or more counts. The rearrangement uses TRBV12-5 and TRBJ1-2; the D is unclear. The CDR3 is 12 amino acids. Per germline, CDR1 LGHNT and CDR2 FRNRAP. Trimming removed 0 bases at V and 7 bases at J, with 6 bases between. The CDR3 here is CASGLVQSGYTF. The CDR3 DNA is TGTGCTAGTGGTTTGGTACAGTCTGGCTACACCTTC.

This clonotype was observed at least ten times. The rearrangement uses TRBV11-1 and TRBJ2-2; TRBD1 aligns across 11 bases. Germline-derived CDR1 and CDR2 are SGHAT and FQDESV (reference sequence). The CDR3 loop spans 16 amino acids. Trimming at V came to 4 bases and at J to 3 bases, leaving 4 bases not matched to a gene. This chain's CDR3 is CASSSGQGAYTGELFF. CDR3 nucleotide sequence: TGTGCCAGCAGCTCCGGACAGGGGGCATACACCGGGGAGCTGTTTTTT.